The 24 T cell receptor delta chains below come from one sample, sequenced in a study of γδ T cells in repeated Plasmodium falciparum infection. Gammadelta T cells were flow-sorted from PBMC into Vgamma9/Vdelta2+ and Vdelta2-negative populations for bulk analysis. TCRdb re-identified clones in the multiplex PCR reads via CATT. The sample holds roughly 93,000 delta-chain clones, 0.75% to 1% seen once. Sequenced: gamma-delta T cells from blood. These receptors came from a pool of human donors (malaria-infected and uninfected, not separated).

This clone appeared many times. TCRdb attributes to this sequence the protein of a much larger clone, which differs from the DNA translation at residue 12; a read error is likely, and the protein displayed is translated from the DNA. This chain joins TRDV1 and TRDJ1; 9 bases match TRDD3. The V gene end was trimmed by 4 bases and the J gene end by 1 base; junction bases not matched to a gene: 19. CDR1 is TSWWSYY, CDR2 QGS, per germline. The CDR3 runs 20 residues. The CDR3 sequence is CALGAFRRDWGTPSTDKLIF. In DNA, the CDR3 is TGTGCTCTTGGGGCTTTCCGGCGGGACTGGGGGACTCCAAGCACCGATAAACTCATCTTT.

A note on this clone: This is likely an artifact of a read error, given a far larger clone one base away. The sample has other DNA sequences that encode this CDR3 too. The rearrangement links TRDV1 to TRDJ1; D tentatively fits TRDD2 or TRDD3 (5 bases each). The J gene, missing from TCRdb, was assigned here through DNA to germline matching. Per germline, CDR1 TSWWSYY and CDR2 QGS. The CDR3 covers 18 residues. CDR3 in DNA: TGCGCTCTTGGGGAATATTTCCCTACGGAGCCCCACACCGATAAACTCATCTTT. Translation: CALGEYFPTEPHTDKLIF.

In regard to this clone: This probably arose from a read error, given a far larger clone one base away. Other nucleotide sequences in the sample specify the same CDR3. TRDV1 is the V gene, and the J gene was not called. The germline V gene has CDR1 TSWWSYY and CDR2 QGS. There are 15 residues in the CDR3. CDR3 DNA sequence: TGTGCTCTTGGGCTTAGCCCCACCGCCACCGTCAAACTCATCTTC. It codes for CALGLSPTATVKLIF.

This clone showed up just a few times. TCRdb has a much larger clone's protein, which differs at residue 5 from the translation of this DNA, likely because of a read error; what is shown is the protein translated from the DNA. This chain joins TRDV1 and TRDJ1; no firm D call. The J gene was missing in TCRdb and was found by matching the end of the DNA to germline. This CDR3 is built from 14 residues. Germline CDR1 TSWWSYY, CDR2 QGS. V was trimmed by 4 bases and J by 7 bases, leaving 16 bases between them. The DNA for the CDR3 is TGTGCTCTTGGGGGACGGCTACTGCTCCTTAAACTCATCTTT. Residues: CALGGRLLLLKLIF.

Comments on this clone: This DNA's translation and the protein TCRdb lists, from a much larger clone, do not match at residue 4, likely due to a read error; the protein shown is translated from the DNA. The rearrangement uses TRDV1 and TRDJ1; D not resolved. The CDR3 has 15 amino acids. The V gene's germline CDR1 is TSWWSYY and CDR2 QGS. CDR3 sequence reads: CALEERRGSTDKLIF. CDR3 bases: TGTGCTCTTGAGGAACGGAGGGGTTCGACCGATAAACTCATCTTT.

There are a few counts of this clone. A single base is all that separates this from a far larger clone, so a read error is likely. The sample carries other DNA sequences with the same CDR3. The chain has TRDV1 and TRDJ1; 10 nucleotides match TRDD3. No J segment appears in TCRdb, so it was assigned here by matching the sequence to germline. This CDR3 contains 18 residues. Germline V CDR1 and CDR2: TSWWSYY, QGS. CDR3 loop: CALGTRAFVGDTADKLIF. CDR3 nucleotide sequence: TGTGCCCTTGGGACCCGGGCCTTCGTGGGGGATACAGCCGATAAACTCATCTTT.

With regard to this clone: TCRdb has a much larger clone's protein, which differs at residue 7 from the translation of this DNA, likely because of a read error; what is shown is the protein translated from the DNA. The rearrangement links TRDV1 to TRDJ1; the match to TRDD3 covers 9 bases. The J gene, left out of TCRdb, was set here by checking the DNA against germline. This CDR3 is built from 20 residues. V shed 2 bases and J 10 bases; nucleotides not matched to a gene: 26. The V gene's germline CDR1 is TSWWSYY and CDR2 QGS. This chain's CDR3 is CALGEGPPGWGIYAQLGLIF. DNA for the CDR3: TGTGCTCTTGGGGAAGGCCCTCCTGGGTGGGGGATATACGCTCAGCTTGGACTCATCTTT.

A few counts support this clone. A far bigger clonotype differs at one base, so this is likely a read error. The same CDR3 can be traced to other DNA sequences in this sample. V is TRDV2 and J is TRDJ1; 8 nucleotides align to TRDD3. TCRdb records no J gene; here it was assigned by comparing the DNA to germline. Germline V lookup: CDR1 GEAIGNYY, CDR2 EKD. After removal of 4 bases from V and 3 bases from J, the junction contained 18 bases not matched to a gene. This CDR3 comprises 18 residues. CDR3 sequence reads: CACDGPKNEYWGADKLIF. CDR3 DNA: TGTGCCTGTGATGGGCCTAAGAACGAATACTGGGGGGCCGATAAACTCATCTTT.

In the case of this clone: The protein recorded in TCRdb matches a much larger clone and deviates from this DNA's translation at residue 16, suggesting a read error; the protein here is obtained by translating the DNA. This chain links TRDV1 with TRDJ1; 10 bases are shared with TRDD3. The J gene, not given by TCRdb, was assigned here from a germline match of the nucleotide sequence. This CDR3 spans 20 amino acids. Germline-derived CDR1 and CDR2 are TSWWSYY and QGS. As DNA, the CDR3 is TGTGCTCTTGTTAACCTTCACCGTACTGGGGGATGGGATAACACCAATAAACTCATCTTT. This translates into CALVNLHRTGGWDNTNKLIF.

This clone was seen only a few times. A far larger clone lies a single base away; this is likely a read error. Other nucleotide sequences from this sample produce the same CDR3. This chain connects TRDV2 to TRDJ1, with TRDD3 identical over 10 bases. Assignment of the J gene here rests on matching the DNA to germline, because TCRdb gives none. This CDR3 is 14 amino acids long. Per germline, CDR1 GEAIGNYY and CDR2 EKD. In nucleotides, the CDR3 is TGTGCCTGCGACACCCTGGGGGATAGCGATAAACTCATCTTT. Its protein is CACDTLGDSDKLIF.

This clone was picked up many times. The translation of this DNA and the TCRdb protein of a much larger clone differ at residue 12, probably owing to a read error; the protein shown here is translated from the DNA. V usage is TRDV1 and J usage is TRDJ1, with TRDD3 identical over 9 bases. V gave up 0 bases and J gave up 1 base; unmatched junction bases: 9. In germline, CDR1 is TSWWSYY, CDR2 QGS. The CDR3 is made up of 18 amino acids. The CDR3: CALGELAPGGLCTDKLIF. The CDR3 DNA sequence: TGTGCTCTTGGGGAACTAGCCCCTGGGGGATTGTGCACCGATAAACTCATCTTT.

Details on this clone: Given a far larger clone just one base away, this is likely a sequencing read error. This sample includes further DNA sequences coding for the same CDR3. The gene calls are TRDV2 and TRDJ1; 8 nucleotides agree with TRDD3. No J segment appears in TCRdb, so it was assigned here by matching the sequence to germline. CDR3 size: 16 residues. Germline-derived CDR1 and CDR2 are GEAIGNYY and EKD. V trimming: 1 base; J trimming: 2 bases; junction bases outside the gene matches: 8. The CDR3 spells CACDTLGGTYTDKLIF. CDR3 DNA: TGTGCCTGTGACACACTGGGGGGGACGTATACCGATAAACTCATCTTT.

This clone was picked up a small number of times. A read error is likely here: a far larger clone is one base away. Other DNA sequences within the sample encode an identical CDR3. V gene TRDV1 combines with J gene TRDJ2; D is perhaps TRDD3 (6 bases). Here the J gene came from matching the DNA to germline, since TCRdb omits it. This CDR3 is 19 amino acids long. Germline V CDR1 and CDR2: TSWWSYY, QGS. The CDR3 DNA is TGTGCTCTTGGGGAACGGGGTGTCTTTTACTGGGTCCTGACGGCACAACTCTTCTTT. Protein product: CALGERGVFYWVLTAQLFF.

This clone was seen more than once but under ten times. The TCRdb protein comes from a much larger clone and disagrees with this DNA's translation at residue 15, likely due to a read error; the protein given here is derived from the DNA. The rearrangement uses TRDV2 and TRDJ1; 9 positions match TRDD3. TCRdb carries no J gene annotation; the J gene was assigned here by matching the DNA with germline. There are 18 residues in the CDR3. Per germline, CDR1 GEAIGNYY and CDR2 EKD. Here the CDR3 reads CACVSLPITGGDTDRLIF. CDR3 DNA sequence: TGTGCCTGTGTATCCCTTCCGATTACTGGGGGAGACACCGATAGACTCATCTTT.

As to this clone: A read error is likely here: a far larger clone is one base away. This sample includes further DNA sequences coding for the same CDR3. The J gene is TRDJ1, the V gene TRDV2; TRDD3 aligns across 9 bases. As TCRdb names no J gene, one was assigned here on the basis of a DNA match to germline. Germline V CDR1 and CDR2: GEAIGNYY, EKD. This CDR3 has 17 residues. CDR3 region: CACDTLDTLGDRAGLIF. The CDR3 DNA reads TGCGCCTGTGACACGCTAGACACTTTGGGGGATAGGGCTGGACTCATCTTT.

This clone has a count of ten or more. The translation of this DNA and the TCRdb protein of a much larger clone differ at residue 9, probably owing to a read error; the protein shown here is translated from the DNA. The CDR3, as DNA: TGTGCCTGTGACACAGTGGGGATAAGGACCGATAAACTCATCTTT. This codes for CACDTVGIRTDKLIF. The rearrangement uses TRDV2 and TRDJ1; 7 nucleotides line up with TRDD3. This CDR3 region has 15 residues. Per the germline V gene, CDR1 is GEAIGNYY and CDR2 is EKD. V shed 1 base and J 2 bases; nucleotides not matched to a gene: 6.

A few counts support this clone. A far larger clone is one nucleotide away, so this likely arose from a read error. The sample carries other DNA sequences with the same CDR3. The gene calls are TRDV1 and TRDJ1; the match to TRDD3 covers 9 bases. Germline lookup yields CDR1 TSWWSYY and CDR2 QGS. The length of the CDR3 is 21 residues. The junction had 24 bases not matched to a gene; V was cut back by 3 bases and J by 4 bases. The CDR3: CALGELPGRLNAGGWGDKLIF. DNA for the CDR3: TGTGCTCTTGGGGAGCTTCCTGGTAGATTGAATGCTGGGGGATGGGGCGATAAACTCATCTTT.

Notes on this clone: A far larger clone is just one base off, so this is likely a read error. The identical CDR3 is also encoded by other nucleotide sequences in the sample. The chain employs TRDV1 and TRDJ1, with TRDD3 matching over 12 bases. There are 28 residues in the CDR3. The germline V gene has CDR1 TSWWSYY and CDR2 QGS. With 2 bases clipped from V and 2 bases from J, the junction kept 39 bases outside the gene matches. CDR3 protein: CALGESTFLPAVVYCVLGDTRSTDKLIF. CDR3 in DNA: TGTGCTCTTGGGGAATCCACTTTCCTACCGGCCGTGGTGTACTGTGTACTGGGGGATACTCGATCTACCGATAAACTCATCTTT.

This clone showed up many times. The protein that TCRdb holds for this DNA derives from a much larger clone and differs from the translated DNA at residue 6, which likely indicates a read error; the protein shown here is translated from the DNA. CDR3: CACDTAGTGGSLPDKLIF. Here the CDR3 DNA reads TGTGCCTGTGACACCGCCGGTACTGGGGGATCCCTCCCCGATAAACTCATCTTT. This chain connects TRDV2 to TRDJ1, with 10 bases fitting TRDD3. TCRdb supplies no J gene; here it was assigned by aligning the nucleotide sequence to germline. Germline lookup yields CDR1 GEAIGNYY and CDR2 EKD. The CDR3 is 18 residues long. V lost 0 bases to trimming and J lost 3 bases; unmatched junction nucleotides: 12.

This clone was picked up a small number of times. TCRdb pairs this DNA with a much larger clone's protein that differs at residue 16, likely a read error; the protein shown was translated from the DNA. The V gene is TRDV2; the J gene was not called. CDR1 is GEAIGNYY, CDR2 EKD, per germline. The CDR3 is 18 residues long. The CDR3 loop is CACDHVLRTADSTNKPIF. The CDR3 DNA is TGTGCCTGTGACCACGTCCTCCGTACTGCCGATTCCACCAATAAACCCATCTTT.

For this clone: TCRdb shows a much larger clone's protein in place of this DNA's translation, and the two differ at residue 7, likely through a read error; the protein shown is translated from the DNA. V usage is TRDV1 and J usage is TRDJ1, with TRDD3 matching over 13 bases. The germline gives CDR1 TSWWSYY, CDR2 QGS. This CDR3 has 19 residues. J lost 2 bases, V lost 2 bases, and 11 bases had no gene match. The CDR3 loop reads CALGEILYWGIRPTDKLIF. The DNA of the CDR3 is TGTGCTCTTGGGGAAATCCTGTACTGGGGGATACGGCCTACCGATAAACTCATCTTT.

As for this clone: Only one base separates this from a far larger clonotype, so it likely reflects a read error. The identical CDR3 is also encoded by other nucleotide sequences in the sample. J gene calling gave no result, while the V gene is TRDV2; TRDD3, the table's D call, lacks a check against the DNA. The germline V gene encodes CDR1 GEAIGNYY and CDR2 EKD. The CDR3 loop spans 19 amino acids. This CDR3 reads CACDENWGSSSWDTRQMFF. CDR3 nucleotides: TGTGCCTGTGACGAGAACTGGGGGAGTAGCTCCTGGGACACCCGACAGATGTTCTTC.

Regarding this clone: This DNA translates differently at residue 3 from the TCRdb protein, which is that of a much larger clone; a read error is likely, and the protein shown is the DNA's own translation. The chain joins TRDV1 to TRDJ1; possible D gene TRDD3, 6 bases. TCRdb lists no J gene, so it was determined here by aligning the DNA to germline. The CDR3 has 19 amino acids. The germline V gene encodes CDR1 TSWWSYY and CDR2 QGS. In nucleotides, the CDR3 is TGTGCTCCTGGGGAACCCTCGGACAGGCTTTACCCCTACACCGATAAACTCATCTTT. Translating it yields CAPGEPSDRLYPYTDKLIF.

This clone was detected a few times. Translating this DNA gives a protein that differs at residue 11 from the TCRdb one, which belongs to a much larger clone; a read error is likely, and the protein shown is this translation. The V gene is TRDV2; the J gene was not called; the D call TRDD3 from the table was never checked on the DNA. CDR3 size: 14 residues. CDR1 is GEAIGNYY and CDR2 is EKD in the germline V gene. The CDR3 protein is CACDELGDSSNLIF. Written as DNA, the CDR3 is TGTGCCTGTGACGAACTGGGGGATTCGAGTAACCTCATCTTT.